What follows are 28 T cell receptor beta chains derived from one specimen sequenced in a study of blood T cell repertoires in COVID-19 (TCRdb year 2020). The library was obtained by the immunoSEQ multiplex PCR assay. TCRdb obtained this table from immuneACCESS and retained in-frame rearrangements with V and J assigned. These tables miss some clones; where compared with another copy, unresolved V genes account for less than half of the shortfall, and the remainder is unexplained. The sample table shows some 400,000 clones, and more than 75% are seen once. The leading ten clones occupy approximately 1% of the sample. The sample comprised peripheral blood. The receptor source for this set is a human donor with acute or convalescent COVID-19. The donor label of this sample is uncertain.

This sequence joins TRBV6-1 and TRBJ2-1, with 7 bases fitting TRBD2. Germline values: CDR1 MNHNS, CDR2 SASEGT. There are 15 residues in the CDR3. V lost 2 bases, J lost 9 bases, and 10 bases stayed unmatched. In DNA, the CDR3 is TGTGCCAGCAGTGAATGGGAGGGTCCAGGGAGTGAGCAGTTCTTC. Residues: CASSEWEGPGSEQFF.

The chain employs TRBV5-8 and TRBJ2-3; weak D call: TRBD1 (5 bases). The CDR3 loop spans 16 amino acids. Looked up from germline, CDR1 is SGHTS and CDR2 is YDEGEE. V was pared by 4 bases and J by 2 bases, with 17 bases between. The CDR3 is CASSPNQGSPTDTQYF. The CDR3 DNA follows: TGTGCCAGCAGCCCAAACCAGGGCTCCCCCACAGATACGCAGTATTTT. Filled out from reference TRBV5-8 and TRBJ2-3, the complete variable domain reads EAGVTQSPTHLIKTRGQQATLRCSPISGHTSVYWYQQALGLGLQFLLWYDEGEERNRGNFPPRFSGRQFPNYSSELNVNALELEDSALYLCASSPNQGSPTDTQYFGPGTRLTVL.

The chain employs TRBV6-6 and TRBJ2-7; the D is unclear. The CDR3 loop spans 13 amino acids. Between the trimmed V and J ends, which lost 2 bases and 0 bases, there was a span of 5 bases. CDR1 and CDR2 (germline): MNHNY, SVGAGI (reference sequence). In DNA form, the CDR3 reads TGTGCCAGCAGTTACGGGCCCTCCTACGAGCAGTACTTC. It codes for CASSYGPSYEQYF.

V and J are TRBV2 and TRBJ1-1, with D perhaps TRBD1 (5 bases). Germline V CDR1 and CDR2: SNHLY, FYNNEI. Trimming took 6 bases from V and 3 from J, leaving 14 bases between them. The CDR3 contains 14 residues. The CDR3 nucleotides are TGTGCCAGCAGCGGGGGTCGGGGGTACACTGAAGCTTTCTTT. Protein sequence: CASSGGRGYTEAFF.

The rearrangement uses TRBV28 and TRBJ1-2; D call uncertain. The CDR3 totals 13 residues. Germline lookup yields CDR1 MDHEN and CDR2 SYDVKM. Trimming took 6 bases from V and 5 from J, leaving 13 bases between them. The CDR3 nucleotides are TGTGCCAGCAGGACACCAATTGAATATGGCTACACCTTC. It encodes CASRTPIEYGYTF.

The CDR3 DNA reads TGCGCCAGCAGCTTGGCCACCCCGACTAGCGGGACTCCCTACGAGCAGTACTTC. Amino acid sequence: CASSLATPTSGTPYEQYF. The gene calls are TRBV5-1 and TRBJ2-7; 11 bases line up with TRBD2. The CDR3 sequence is 18 residues long. V lost 0 bases to trimming and J lost 2 bases; unmatched junction nucleotides: 10. Per the germline V gene, CDR1 is SGHRS and CDR2 is YFSETQ.

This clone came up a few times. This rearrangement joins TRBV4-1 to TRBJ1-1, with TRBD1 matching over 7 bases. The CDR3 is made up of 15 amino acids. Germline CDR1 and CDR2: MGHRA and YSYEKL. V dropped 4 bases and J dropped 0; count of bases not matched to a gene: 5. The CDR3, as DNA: TGCGCCAGCAGCCCGACAGGGTCCCTGAACACTGAAGCTTTCTTT. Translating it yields CASSPTGSLNTEAFF.

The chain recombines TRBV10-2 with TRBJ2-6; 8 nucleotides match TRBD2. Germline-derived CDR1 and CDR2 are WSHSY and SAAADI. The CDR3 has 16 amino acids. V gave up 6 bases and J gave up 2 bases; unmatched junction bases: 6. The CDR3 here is CASRPAGAAGANVLTF. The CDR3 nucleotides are TGCGCCAGCAGACCAGCGGGAGCTGCTGGGGCCAACGTCCTGACTTTC.

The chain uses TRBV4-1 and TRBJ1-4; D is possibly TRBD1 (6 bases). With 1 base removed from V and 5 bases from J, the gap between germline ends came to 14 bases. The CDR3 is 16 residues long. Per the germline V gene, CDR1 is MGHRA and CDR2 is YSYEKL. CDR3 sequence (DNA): TGCGCCAGCAGCCAAGTATCCCCGGACAGAAATGAAAAACTGTTTTTT. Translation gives CASSQVSPDRNEKLFF.

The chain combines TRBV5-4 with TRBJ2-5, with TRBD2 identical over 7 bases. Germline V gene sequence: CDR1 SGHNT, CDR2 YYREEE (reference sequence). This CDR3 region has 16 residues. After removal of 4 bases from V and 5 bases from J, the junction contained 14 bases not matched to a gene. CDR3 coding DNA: TGTGCCAGCAGCCTGCGGACTGTGGGGGGGGAGGAGACCCAGTACTTC. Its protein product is CASSLRTVGGEETQYF.

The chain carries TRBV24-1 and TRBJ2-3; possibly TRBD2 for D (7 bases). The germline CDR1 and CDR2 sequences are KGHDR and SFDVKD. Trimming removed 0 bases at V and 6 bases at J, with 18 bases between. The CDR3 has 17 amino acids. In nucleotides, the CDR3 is TGTGCCACCAGTGATTTGGGAACAGGGAGGGCGCAGGATACGCAGTATTTT. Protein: CATSDLGTGRAQDTQYF.

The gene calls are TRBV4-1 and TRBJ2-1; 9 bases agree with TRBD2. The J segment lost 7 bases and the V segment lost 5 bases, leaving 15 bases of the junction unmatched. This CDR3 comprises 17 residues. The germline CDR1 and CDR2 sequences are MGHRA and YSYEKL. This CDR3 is CASSKGDLSGRLNEQFF. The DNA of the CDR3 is TGCGCCAGCAGCAAGGGGGATCTGAGCGGGAGGTTGAATGAGCAGTTCTTC.

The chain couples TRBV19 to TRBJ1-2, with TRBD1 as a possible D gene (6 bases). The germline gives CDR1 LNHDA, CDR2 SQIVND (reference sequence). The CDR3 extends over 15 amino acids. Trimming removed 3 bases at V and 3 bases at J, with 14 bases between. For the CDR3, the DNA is TGTGCCAGTAGTATTCAGGCAGGGGTCGACTATGGCTACACCTTC. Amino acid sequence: CASSIQAGVDYGYTF. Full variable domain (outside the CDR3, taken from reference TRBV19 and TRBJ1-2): DGGITQSPKYLFRKEGQNVTLSCEQNLNHDAMYWYRQDPGQGLRLIYYSQIVNDFQKGDIAEGYSVSREKKESFPLTVTSAQKNPTAFYLCASSIQAGVDYGYTFGSGTRLTVV.

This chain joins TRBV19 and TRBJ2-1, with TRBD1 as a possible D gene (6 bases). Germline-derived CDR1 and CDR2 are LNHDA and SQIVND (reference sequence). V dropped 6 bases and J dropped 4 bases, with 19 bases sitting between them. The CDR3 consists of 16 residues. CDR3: CASRGLRDTFYNEQFF. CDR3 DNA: TGTGCCAGTAGGGGCTTAAGGGACACCTTTTACAATGAGCAGTTCTTC.

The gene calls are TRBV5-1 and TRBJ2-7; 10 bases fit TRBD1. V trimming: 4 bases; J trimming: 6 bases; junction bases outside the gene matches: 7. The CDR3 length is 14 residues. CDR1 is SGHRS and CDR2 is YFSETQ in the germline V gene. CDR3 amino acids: CASSPPGTGAEQYF. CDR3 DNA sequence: TGCGCCAGCAGCCCCCCTGGGACAGGGGCCGAGCAGTACTTC.

The CDR3 here is CASSLYGGDPNEQFF. The CDR3 coding sequence is TGTGCCAGCAGCTTGTACGGGGGGGATCCCAATGAGCAGTTCTTC. This chain joins TRBV5-5 and TRBJ2-1; 8 bases are shared with TRBD2. Unmatched junction bases numbered 6, after V lost 1 base and J lost 6 bases. CDR3 length: 15 amino acids. Germline assignment: CDR1 SGHKS and CDR2 YYEKEE (reference sequence).

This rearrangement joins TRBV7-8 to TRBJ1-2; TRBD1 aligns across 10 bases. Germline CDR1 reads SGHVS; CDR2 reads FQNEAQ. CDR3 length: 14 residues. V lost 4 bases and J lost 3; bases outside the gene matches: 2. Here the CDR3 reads CASSSGQGDYGYTF. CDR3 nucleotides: TGTGCCAGCAGCTCCGGACAGGGGGACTATGGCTACACCTTC.

The CDR3 bases are TGTGCCAGCAGCGGGACGAGGGGAGGACCGAACACCGGGGAGCTGTTTTTT. This gives the protein CASSGTRGGPNTGELFF. The rearrangement uses TRBV9 and TRBJ2-2; maybe TRBD2 (6 bases). V lost 3 bases, J lost 0 bases, and 15 bases lay in between. Germline CDR1 and CDR2: SGDLS and YYNGEE. The CDR3 is 17 residues long.

The CDR3 is CASSSRGTRMNTEAFF. CDR3 DNA: TGTGCCAGCAGCTCACGGGGGACGAGGATGAACACTGAAGCTTTCTTT. This rearrangement joins TRBV7-6 to TRBJ1-1, with a tentative D call TRBD1 (5 bases). The CDR3 runs 16 residues. Germline values: CDR1 SGHVS, CDR2 FNYEAQ. With 4 bases removed from V and 0 bases from J, the gap between germline ends came to 15 bases.

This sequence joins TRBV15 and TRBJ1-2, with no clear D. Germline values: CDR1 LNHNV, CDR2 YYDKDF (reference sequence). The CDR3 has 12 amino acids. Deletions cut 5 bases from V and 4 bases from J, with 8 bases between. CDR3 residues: CATSVGRYGYTF. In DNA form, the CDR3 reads TGTGCCACCAGCGTGGGCCGCTATGGCTACACCTTC.

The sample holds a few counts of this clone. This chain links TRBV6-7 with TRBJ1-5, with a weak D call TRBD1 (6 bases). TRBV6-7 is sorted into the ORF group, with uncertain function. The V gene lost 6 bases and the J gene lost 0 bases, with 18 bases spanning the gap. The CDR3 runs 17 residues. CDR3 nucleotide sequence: TGTGCCAGCAGCCGCCTCTGGACAGAAGATAGCAATCAGCCCCAGCATTTT. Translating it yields CASSRLWTEDSNQPQHF.

CDR3 in amino acids: CASSPSGGRRETQYF. As DNA, the CDR3 is TGTGCCAGCAGCCCCAGCGGGGGGCGTCGTGAGACCCAGTACTTC. The rearrangement links TRBV7-9 to TRBJ2-5, with TRBD2 matching over 9 bases. The CDR3 has 15 amino acids. V was pared by 5 bases and J by 5 bases, with 9 bases of the junction left unmatched. CDR1 and CDR2 from the germline V gene are SEHNR and FQNEAQ (reference sequence).

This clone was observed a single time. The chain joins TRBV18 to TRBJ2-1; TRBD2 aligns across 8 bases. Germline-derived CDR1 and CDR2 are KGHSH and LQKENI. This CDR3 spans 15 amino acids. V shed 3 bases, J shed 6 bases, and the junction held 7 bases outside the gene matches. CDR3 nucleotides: TGTGCCAGCTCACCGATCGAGCGGGAGCGCAATGAGCAGTTCTTC. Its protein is CASSPIERERNEQFF.

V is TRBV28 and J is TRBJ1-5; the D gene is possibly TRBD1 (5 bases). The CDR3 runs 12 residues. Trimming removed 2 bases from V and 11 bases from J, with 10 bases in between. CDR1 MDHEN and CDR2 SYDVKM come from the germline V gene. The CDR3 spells CASSLPPGAQHF. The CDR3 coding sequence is TGTGCCAGCAGTTTACCACCGGGGGCCCAGCATTTT. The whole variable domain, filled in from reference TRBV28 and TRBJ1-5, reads DVKVTQSSRYLVKRTGEKVFLECVQDMDHENMFWYRQDPGLGLRLIYFSYDVKMKEKGDIPEGYSVSREKKERFSLILESASTNQTSMYLCASSLPPGAQHFGDGTRLSIL.

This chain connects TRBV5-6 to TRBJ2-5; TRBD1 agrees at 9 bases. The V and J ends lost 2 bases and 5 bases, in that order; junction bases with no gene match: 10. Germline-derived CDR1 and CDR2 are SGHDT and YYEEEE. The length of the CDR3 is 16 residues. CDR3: CASSFTPGQGSETQYF. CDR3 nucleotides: TGTGCCAGCAGCTTTACCCCGGGACAGGGTAGCGAGACCCAGTACTTC. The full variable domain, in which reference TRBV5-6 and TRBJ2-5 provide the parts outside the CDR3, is DAGVTQSPTHLIKTRGQQVTLRCSPKSGHDTVSWYQQALGQGPQFIFQYYEEEERQRGNFPDRFSGHQFPNYSSELNVNALLLGDSALYLCASSFTPGQGSETQYFGPGTRLLVL.

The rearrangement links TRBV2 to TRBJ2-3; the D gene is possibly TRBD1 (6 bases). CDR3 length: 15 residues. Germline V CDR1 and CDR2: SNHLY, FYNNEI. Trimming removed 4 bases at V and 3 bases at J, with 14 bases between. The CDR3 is CASSGGHILTDTQYF. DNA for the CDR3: TGTGCCAGCAGTGGGGGACATATTTTAACAGATACGCAGTATTTT.

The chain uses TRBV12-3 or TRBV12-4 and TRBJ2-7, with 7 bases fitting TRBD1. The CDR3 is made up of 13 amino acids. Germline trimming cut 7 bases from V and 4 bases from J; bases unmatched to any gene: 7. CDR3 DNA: TGTGCCAGCACTCAGGGGGAAGTGTACGAGCAGTACTTC. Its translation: CASTQGEVYEQYF.

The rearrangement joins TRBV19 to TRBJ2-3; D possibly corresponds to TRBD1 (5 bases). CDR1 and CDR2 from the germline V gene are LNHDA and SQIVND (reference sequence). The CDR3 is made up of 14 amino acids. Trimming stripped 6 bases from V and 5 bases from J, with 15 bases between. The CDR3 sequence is CASRNSKGIDTQYF. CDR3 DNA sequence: TGTGCCAGTAGAAATAGCAAGGGGATAGATACGCAGTATTTT.